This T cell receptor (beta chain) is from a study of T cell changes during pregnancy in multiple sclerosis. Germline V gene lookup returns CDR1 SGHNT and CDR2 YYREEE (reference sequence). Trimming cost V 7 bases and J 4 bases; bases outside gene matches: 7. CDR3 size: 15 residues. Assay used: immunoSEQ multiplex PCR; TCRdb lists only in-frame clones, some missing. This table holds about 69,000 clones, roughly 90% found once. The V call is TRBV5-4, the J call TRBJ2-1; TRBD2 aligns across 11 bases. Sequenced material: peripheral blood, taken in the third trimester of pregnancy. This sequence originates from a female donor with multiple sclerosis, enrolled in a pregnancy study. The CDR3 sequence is CASFLSSGGYNEQFF. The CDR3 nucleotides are TGTGCCAGCTTTTTGTCTAGCGGGGGGTACAATGAGCAGTTCTTC.